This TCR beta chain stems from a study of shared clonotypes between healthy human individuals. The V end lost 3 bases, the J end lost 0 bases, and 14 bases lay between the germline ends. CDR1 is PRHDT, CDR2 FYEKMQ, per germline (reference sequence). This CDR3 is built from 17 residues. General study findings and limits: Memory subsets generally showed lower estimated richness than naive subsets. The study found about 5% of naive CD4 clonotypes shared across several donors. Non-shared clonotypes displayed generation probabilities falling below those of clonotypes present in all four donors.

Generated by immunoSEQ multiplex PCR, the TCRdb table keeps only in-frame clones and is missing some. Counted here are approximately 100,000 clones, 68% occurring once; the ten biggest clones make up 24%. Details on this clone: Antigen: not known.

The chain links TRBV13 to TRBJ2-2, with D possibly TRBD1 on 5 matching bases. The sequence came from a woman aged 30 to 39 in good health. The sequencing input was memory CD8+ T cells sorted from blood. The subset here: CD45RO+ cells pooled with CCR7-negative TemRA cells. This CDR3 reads CASSLSWGDPNTGELFF. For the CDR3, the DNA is TGTGCCAGCAGCTTGTCCTGGGGCGACCCGAACACCGGGGAGCTGTTTTTT.